The 31 T cell receptor beta chains listed next were all sequenced from one sample in a study of T cell responses to AZD1222 COVID-19 vaccine. Generated by immunoSEQ multiplex PCR, the TCRdb table keeps only in-frame clones and is missing some. The repertoire holds some 180,000 clones, approximately 90% seen once, with around 5.8% in the top ten. The sample consisted of peripheral blood, taken on day 0 of AZD1222 vaccination. These receptors were obtained from an adult in good health.

The chain links TRBV3-1 (or the pseudogene TRBV3-2) to TRBJ2-1, with 7 bases lining up with TRBD2. The germline gives CDR1 LGHDT, CDR2 YNNKEL (reference sequence). V lost 6 bases and J lost 4; bases outside the gene matches: 6. The CDR3 length is 14 residues. DNA of the CDR3: TGTGCCAGCAGTCAGGGACTACCTTACAATGAGCAGTTCTTC. This translates into CASSQGLPYNEQFF.

This clone has more than one count but fewer than ten. The chain links TRBV28 to TRBJ1-2; 8 bases match TRBD1. Per germline, CDR1 MDHEN and CDR2 SYDVKM. The CDR3 length is 15 residues. The trim removed 6 bases at V and 0 bases at J, leaving 6 bases unmatched. The chain's CDR3 is CASRSPGGSNYGYTF. In DNA form, the CDR3 reads TGTGCCAGCAGATCCCCAGGGGGCTCTAACTATGGCTACACCTTC.

This CDR3 reads CASSNLAASSREQYF. For the CDR3, the DNA is TGTGCCAGTAGCAATTTAGCGGCGTCGTCTCGCGAGCAGTACTTC. The chain recombines TRBV19 with TRBJ2-7, with D perhaps matching TRBD2 (6 bases). Trimming cost V 6 bases and J 6 bases, with 21 bases left between them. CDR1 is LNHDA, CDR2 SQIVND, per germline (reference sequence). The CDR3 is 15 residues long.

For this clone: The sample has other DNA sequences that encode this CDR3 too. This sequence joins TRBV3-1 (or the pseudogene TRBV3-2) and TRBJ1-3; no clear D gene. Trimming took 3 bases from V and 3 from J, leaving 6 bases between them. The germline gives CDR1 LGHDT, CDR2 YNNKEL (reference sequence). The CDR3 loop spans 13 amino acids. The DNA for the CDR3 is TGTGCCAGCAGCCAGGGGAGTGGAAACACCATATATTTT. It codes for CASSQGSGNTIYF.

The V and J genes are TRBV15 and TRBJ2-1; 9 nucleotides line up with TRBD2. The CDR3 is 16 residues long. The ends lost 0 bases at V and 4 bases at J; junction bases unmatched: 4. Germline V gene lookup returns CDR1 LNHNV and CDR2 YYDKDF (reference sequence). The CDR3 nucleotides are TGTGCCACCAGCAGAGATCGCCTAGCGGGATACAATGAGCAGTTCTTC. It codes for CATSRDRLAGYNEQFF.

This sequence joins TRBV4-1 and TRBJ2-3; the D call may be TRBD1 or TRBD2 (5 bases each). Trimming removed 4 bases at V and 6 bases at J, with 26 bases between. The CDR3 contains 18 residues. Germline assignment: CDR1 MGHRA and CDR2 YSYEKL. DNA of the CDR3: TGCGCCAGCAGCCCTGTCGTCCCCGGGACCCGCGGAGCGGATACGCAGTATTTT. It translates to CASSPVVPGTRGADTQYF.

The chain is built from TRBV10-1 and TRBJ2-6; no clear D gene. The CDR3 consists of 15 residues. The V gene lost 5 bases and the J gene lost 0 bases, with 8 bases spanning the gap. Looked up from germline, CDR1 is WNHNN and CDR2 is SYGVQD (reference sequence). The CDR3 DNA is TGCGCCAGCAGTAGATCAGGCTCTGGGGCCAACGTCCTGACTTTC. Its protein product is CASSRSGSGANVLTF.

The chain employs TRBV2 and TRBJ2-1, with 14 positions matching TRBD2. V dropped 4 bases and J dropped 9; count of bases not matched to a gene: 5. Germline-derived CDR1 and CDR2 are SNHLY and FYNNEI. The CDR3 has 15 residues. For the CDR3, the DNA is TGTGCCAGCAGTGTGACTAGCGGGAGGGCCGGTGAGCAGTTCTTC. It translates to CASSVTSGRAGEQFF.

This clone was picked up a small number of times. The chain couples TRBV6-5 to TRBJ2-7; perhaps TRBD1 as D (5 bases). Germline V gene data show CDR1 as MNHEY and CDR2 as SVGAGI. The CDR3 has 12 amino acids. The V gene lost 5 bases and the J gene lost 1 base, with 6 bases spanning the gap. The CDR3 sequence is CASSTGSYEQYF. CDR3 sequence (DNA): TGTGCCAGCAGTACAGGATCCTACGAGCAGTACTTC.

V and J are TRBV19 and TRBJ1-1; no firm D call. Looked up from germline, CDR1 is LNHDA and CDR2 is SQIVND (reference sequence). V lost 3 bases to trimming and J lost 1 base, with 9 bases between them. There are 14 residues in the CDR3. The CDR3 sequence is CASSITYGNTEAFF. CDR3 sequence (DNA): TGTGCCAGTAGTATTACGTATGGGAACACTGAAGCTTTCTTT. Complete variable domain (other parts from reference TRBV19 and TRBJ1-1): DGGITQSPKYLFRKEGQNVTLSCEQNLNHDAMYWYRQDPGQGLRLIYYSQIVNDFQKGDIAEGYSVSREKKESFPLTVTSAQKNPTAFYLCASSITYGNTEAFFGQGTRLTVV.

Remarks on this clone: Mismatch with germline at one junction end may stem from a read error. The chain is built from TRBV7-7 and TRBJ2-3; D unresolved. This CDR3 has 14 residues. Germline lookup yields CDR1 SSHAT and CDR2 FNYEAQ (reference sequence). CDR3 in DNA: TGTGCTAGCAGCTTGTGGCTGGGCACAGATACGCAGTATTTT. It codes for CASSLWLGTDTQYF.

A single count supports this clone. CDR3 DNA: TGTGCCAGCAGCCTCCTACCACAGGGTAACACTGAAGCTTTCTTT. Protein: CASSLLPQGNTEAFF. The gene calls are TRBV11-2 and TRBJ1-1, with D possibly matching TRBD1 (6 bases). CDR3 length equals 15 residues. V lost 5 bases, J lost 2 bases, and 15 bases lay in between. Germline lookup yields CDR1 SGHAT and CDR2 FQNNGV.

The J gene is TRBJ1-2, the V gene TRBV3-1 (or the pseudogene TRBV3-2), with TRBD1 matching over 9 bases. V trimming: 1 base; J trimming: 5 bases; junction bases outside the gene matches: 8. Germline values: CDR1 LGHDT, CDR2 YNNKEL (reference sequence). This CDR3 is 16 amino acids long. The chain's CDR3 is CASSQVGTGRGYGYTF. The CDR3 DNA follows: TGTGCCAGCAGCCAAGTCGGGACAGGGCGAGGATATGGCTACACCTTC.

This chain uses TRBV2 with TRBJ1-3, with D perhaps matching TRBD1 (5 bases). This CDR3 has 13 amino acids. The germline V gene has CDR1 SNHLY and CDR2 FYNNEI. The ends were cut back, 7 bases at V and 2 bases at J, with 9 bases in the middle. The DNA of the CDR3 is TGTGCCAGCATGGGGCAGGCTGGAAACACCATATATTTT. Protein sequence: CASMGQAGNTIYF.

V is TRBV19 and J is TRBJ1-5; perhaps TRBD1 as D (5 bases). Trimming removed 4 bases from V and 7 bases from J, with 17 bases in between. Looked up from germline, CDR1 is LNHDA and CDR2 is SQIVND (reference sequence). The CDR3 totals 15 residues. The CDR3 region has the DNA TGTGCCAGTAGTACCTACACAGGTCCCCGCCAGCCCCAGCATTTT. Protein: CASSTYTGPRQPQHF.

The chain uses TRBV13 and TRBJ2-1, with TRBD2 matching over 7 bases. From germline, CDR1 is PRHDT and CDR2 FYEKMQ (reference sequence). V lost 6 bases and J lost 2; bases outside the gene matches: 10. The CDR3 is made up of 16 amino acids. The CDR3 bases are TGTGCCAGCAGTACCACAGGACTAGAAGCCTACAATGAGCAGTTCTTC. It is translated as CASSTTGLEAYNEQFF.

This clone has a handful of counts. The chain links TRBV6-5 to TRBJ2-3; 7 positions match TRBD1. After removal of 10 bases from V and 0 bases from J, the junction contained 10 bases not matched to a gene. Germline-derived CDR1 and CDR2 are MNHEY and SVGAGI. This CDR3 is built from 15 residues. The CDR3 protein is CATPVRDSSTDTQYF. The CDR3 DNA is TGTGCCACCCCCGTGAGGGACAGCAGCACAGATACGCAGTATTTT.

The chain joins TRBV14 to TRBJ2-3; no reliable D call. The CDR3 contains 14 residues. Germline V gene data show CDR1 as SGHDN and CDR2 as FVKESK. V dropped 4 bases and J dropped 7 bases, with 15 bases sitting between them. CDR3 protein: CASSPPKVGNTQYF. In DNA form, the CDR3 reads TGTGCCAGCAGCCCCCCGAAGGTGGGGAATACGCAGTATTTT.

The chain carries TRBV6-5 and TRBJ2-7, with 8 bases aligning to TRBD1. After removal of 2 bases from V and 2 bases from J, the junction contained 5 bases not matched to a gene. The CDR3 has 15 amino acids. Germline CDR1 is MNHEY and CDR2 is SVGAGI. CDR3 bases: TGTGCCAGCAGTTACACCCGGACAGGGACCTACGAGCAGTACTTC. As protein: CASSYTRTGTYEQYF.

The V and J genes are TRBV18 and TRBJ1-6; D perhaps matches TRBD1 (6 bases). This CDR3 contains 15 residues. V was shortened by 0 bases and J by 7 bases, with 10 bases between the two germline ends. Per germline, CDR1 KGHSH and CDR2 LQKENI. The CDR3 is CASSPPSRGNSPLHF. DNA for the CDR3: TGTGCCAGCTCACCACCGTCCAGGGGAAATTCACCCCTCCACTTT.

The chain couples TRBV6-5 to TRBJ2-1; TRBD2 might be the D (7 bases). The germline CDR1 and CDR2 sequences are MNHEY and SVGAGI. CDR3 length: 15 amino acids. V lost 7 bases, J lost 2 bases, and 15 bases lay in between. The CDR3 DNA reads TGTGCCAGCACCCGAGGGGGGGGGCCCTACAATGAGCAGTTCTTC. It translates to CASTRGGGPYNEQFF.

The chain joins TRBV5-1 to TRBJ2-2; tentative D call: TRBD1 (6 bases). Germline V gene data show CDR1 as SGHRS and CDR2 as YFSETQ. The V and J ends lost 1 base and 4 bases respectively, with 14 bases between them. The CDR3 is made up of 16 amino acids. For the CDR3, the DNA is TGCGCCAGCAGCTTGTCTGCAAGGGGGACCACCGGGGAGCTGTTTTTT. This gives the protein CASSLSARGTTGELFF.

This chain joins TRBV7-9 and TRBJ2-1; 9 positions match TRBD2. This CDR3 has 15 residues. Per the germline V gene, CDR1 is SEHNR and CDR2 is FQNEAQ (reference sequence). Trimming cost V 2 bases and J 8 bases; bases outside gene matches: 7. CDR3 coding DNA: TGTGCCAGCAGCTTATATCTAGCGGGGTGGGATGAGCAGTTCTTC. The encoded protein is CASSLYLAGWDEQFF. The full variable domain, its missing parts supplied by reference TRBV7-9 and TRBJ2-1, is DTGVSQNPRHKITKRGQNVTFRCDPISEHNRLYWYRQTLGQGPEFLTYFQNEAQLEKSRLLSDRFSAERPKGSFSTLEIQRTEQGDSAMYLCASSLYLAGWDEQFFGPGTRLTVL.

V is TRBV12-3 or TRBV12-4 and J is TRBJ2-4, with no clear D. The CDR3 has 13 amino acids. V lost 7 bases to trimming and J lost 7 bases, with 14 bases between them. CDR3 DNA: TGTGCCAGCACGAACCCCCCGAGCAACATTCAGTACTTC. As protein: CASTNPPSNIQYF.

This clone was observed a few times. The V and J genes are TRBV7-8 and TRBJ2-7; D unclear. With 2 bases removed from V and 5 bases from J, the gap between germline ends came to 13 bases. CDR3 length: 14 residues. CDR1 and CDR2 (germline): SGHVS, FQNEAQ. The DNA of the CDR3 is TGTGCCAGCAGCTTAAGGGAAATGCGGAACGAGCAGTACTTC. Its protein is CASSLREMRNEQYF.

The CDR3 region has the DNA TGTGCCAGTAGTATTCCAGGGAATACTGGCTACACCTTC. Translation gives CASSIPGNTGYTF. The chain has TRBV19 and TRBJ1-2, with D perhaps TRBD1 (5 bases). Germline values: CDR1 LNHDA, CDR2 SQIVND (reference sequence). This CDR3 is built from 13 residues. Trimming took off 3 bases at V and 7 bases at J, with 12 bases between the two ends.

This chain links TRBV25-1 with TRBJ1-3; no clear D. CDR1 and CDR2 (germline): MGHDK, SYGVNS. The CDR3 totals 12 residues. The V end was cut by 8 bases, the J end by 3 bases, with 8 bases between. The CDR3 is CASAANGNTIYF. In nucleotides, the CDR3 is TGTGCCAGCGCCGCTAATGGAAACACCATATATTTT.

The CDR3 is CASSSGLAGELFF. CDR3 DNA: TGTGCCAGCAGCAGCGGACTAGCCGGGGAGCTGTTTTTT. The chain links TRBV11-2 to TRBJ2-2; TRBD2 agrees at 7 bases. V was clipped by 5 bases and J by 6 bases; unmatched bases: 3. This CDR3 has 13 residues. Germline values: CDR1 SGHAT, CDR2 FQNNGV.

V gene TRBV29-1 combines with J gene TRBJ1-2, with no clear D. V was pared by 3 bases and J by 4 bases, with 9 bases between. CDR1 is SQVTM and CDR2 is ANQGSEA in the germline V gene. CDR3 length equals 12 residues. CDR3 amino acids: CSVELARYGYTF. CDR3 coding DNA: TGCAGCGTTGAGTTAGCCCGCTATGGCTACACCTTC.

This rearrangement joins TRBV10-2 to TRBJ2-7, with 7 nucleotides matching TRBD1. Germline CDR1 is WSHSY and CDR2 is SAAADI. The CDR3 is made up of 15 amino acids. Trimming cost V 4 bases and J 2 bases; bases outside gene matches: 8. The CDR3 bases are TGCGCCAGCAGTGGGGCGGACAGGCCCGCCTACGAGCAGTACTTC. Amino acid sequence: CASSGADRPAYEQYF.

The chain is built from TRBV5-8 and TRBJ2-1, with 10 bases lining up with TRBD2. The ends lost 0 bases at V and 1 base at J; junction bases unmatched: 4. Germline CDR1 is SGHTS and CDR2 is YDEGEE. This CDR3 comprises 17 residues. The CDR3 protein is CASSLELAGLSYNEQFF. The CDR3 DNA reads TGTGCCAGCAGCTTGGAACTAGCGGGACTATCCTACAATGAGCAGTTCTTC.